Listed below are T cell receptor beta chains from one sample, sequenced in a study of blood T cell repertoires in COVID-19. Repertoires were generated with immunoSEQ multiplex PCR, while TCRdb's copy carries only in-frame clones and drops some. The sample includes 200,000 to 250,000 clones, around 90% seen only once; the top ten take more than 6.5%. Sequencing was performed on peripheral blood. Receptors originate from a woman in her sixties or seventies with active or convalescent COVID-19. The CDR3 runs from the conserved cysteine through the conserved F or W.

j_gene: TRBJ2-2; v_gene: TRBV10-3; CDR3aa: CAIRQGVAGELFF
j_gene: TRBJ1-5; v_gene: TRBV4-3; CDR3aa: CASSHDRGLNQPQHF
j_gene: TRBJ2-3; v_gene: TRBV18; CDR3aa: CASSPPAPSTDTQYF
j_gene: TRBJ2-1; v_gene: TRBV6-5; CDR3aa: CASSRLAGGRNEQFF
j_gene: TRBJ2-1; v_gene: TRBV6-5; CDR3aa: CASSYSKVRREQFF
j_gene: TRBJ1-6; v_gene: TRBV9; CDR3aa: CASSVRDSNSPLHF
j_gene: TRBJ1-2; v_gene: TRBV12-3/TRBV12-4; CDR3aa: CASSFQINYGYTF
j_gene: TRBJ2-2; v_gene: TRBV7-2; CDR3aa: CASSLFYGNTGELFF
j_gene: TRBJ2-7; v_gene: TRBV7-8; CDR3aa: CASSPPPGQNSYEQYF
j_gene: TRBJ1-1; v_gene: TRBV7-8; CDR3aa: CASSAFMTGNTEAFF
j_gene: TRBJ2-7; v_gene: TRBV4-3; CDR3aa: CASSQEWGSNYEQYF
j_gene: TRBJ2-7; v_gene: TRBV19; CDR3aa: CASSIVKGGTVYEQYF
j_gene: TRBJ1-1; v_gene: TRBV12-3/TRBV12-4; CDR3aa: CASRLTGGTEAFF
j_gene: TRBJ1-5; v_gene: TRBV6-5; CDR3aa: CASSQPNQPQHF
j_gene: TRBJ1-2; v_gene: TRBV27; CDR3aa: CASSFGGSYGYTF
j_gene: TRBJ2-5; v_gene: TRBV7-2; CDR3aa: CASSPTGSETQYF
j_gene: TRBJ2-5; v_gene: TRBV19; CDR3aa: CASRSGTSGGTQYF
j_gene: TRBJ1-1; v_gene: TRBV7-6; CDR3aa: CASSPGGVEGTEAFF
j_gene: TRBJ1-4; v_gene: TRBV6-5; CDR3aa: CASRRTGSNEKLFF
j_gene: TRBJ2-7; v_gene: TRBV10-3; CDR3aa: CAISERGPTQYF
j_gene: TRBJ2-3; v_gene: TRBV4-3; CDR3aa: CASSLHTGGGSTDTQYF
j_gene: TRBJ2-3; v_gene: TRBV11-2; CDR3aa: CASSPGLAGGLGDTQYF
j_gene: TRBJ2-1; v_gene: TRBV28; CDR3aa: CASSLVGGRNNEQFF
j_gene: TRBJ1-2; v_gene: TRBV18; CDR3aa: CASSPPSGIYGYTF
j_gene: TRBJ1-1; v_gene: TRBV19; CDR3aa: CASSGQGGTEAFF
j_gene: TRBJ2-2; v_gene: TRBV5-1; CDR3aa: CASSLASSGSTGELFF
j_gene: TRBJ2-5; v_gene: TRBV20-1; CDR3aa: CSLERRETQYF
j_gene: TRBJ1-3; v_gene: TRBV19; CDR3aa: CASSLTDRAGNTIYF
j_gene: TRBJ2-1; v_gene: TRBV10-1; CDR3aa: CASSGRDYRNNEQFF
j_gene: TRBJ1-4; v_gene: TRBV5-6; CDR3aa: CASSLRTGVSLFNEKLFF
j_gene: TRBJ1-4; v_gene: TRBV7-2; CDR3aa: CASSYRRGNEKLFF
j_gene: TRBJ1-4; v_gene: TRBV5-4; CDR3aa: CASSVGVYNEKLFF
j_gene: TRBJ2-2; v_gene: TRBV25-1; CDR3aa: CASSEIQGAPTGELFF
j_gene: TRBJ2-3; v_gene: TRBV14; CDR3aa: CASSQVGASTDTQYF
j_gene: TRBJ1-1; v_gene: TRBV5-4; CDR3aa: CASSEESVGKAFF